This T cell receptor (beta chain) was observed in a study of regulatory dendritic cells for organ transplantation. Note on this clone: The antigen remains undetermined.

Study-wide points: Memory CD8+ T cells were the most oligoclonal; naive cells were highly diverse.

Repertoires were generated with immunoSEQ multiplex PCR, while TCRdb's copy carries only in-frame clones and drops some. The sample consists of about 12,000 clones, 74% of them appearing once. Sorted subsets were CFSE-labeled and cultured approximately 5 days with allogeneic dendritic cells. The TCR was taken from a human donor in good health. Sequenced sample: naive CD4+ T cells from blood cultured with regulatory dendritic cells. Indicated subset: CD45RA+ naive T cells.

Here the CDR3 DNA reads TGTGCCAGCAGTCCAAGGGGATTGGATGAAAAACTGTTTTTT. It yields the protein CASSPRGLDEKLFF. The rearrangement uses TRBV27 and TRBJ1-4; weak D call: TRBD1 (5 bases). The CDR3 has 14 residues. V lost 5 bases to trimming and J lost 6 bases, with 13 bases between them. CDR1 is MNHEY and CDR2 is SMNVEV in the germline V gene (reference sequence).